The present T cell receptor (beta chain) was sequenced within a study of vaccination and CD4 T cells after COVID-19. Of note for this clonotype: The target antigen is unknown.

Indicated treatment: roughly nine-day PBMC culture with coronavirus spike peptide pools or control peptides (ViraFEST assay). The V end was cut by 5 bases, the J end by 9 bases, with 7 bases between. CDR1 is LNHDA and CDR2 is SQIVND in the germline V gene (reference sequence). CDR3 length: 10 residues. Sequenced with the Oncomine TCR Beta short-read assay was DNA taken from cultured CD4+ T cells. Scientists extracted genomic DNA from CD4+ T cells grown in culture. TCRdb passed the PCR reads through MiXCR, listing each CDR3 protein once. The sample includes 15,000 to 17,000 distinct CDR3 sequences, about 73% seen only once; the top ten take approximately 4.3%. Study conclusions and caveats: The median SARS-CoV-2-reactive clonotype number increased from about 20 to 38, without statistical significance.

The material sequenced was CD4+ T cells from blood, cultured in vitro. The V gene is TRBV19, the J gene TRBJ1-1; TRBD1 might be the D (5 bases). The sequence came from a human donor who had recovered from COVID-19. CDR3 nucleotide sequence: TGTGCCAGTAGTGCAGGGAAAGCTTTCTTT. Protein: CASSAGKAFF.